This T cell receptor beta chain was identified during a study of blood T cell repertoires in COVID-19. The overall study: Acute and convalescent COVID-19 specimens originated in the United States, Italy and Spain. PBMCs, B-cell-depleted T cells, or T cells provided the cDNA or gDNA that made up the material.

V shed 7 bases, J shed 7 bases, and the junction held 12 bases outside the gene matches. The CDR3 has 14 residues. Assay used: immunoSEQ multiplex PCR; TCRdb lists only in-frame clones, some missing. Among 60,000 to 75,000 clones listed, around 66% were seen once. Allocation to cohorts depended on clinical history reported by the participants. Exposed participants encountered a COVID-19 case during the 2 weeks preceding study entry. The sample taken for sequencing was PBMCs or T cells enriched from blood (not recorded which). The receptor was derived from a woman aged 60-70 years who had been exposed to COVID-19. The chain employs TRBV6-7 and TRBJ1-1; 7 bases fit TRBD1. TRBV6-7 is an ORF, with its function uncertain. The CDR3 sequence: CASNLQGRRVEAFF. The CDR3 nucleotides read TGTGCCAGCAACCTACAGGGGAGGAGGGTTGAAGCTTTCTTT.